What follows are 22 T cell receptor beta chains derived from one specimen sequenced in a study of T cell responses to AZD1222 COVID-19 vaccine. The data were produced by immunoSEQ multiplex PCR, yet TCRdb's version contains in-frame clones alone and is incomplete. This table holds about 130,000 clones, roughly 90% found once. Source: peripheral blood, taken on day 0 of AZD1222 vaccination. Source of these receptors: an adult in good health.

The J gene is TRBJ1-2, the V gene TRBV29-1; D not certain. The CDR3 sequence is 13 residues long. The V end was cut by 0 bases, the J end by 4 bases, with 9 bases between. CDR1 and CDR2 from the germline V gene are SQVTM and ANQGSEA. Written as DNA, the CDR3 is TGCAGCGTTGAAGAACAGCCGTTCTATGGCTACACCTTC. It translates to CSVEEQPFYGYTF.

The chain carries TRBV5-1 and TRBJ1-3; D unclear. The germline V gene has CDR1 SGHRS and CDR2 YFSETQ. The V end was cut by 0 bases, the J end by 5 bases, with 9 bases between. The CDR3 has 14 amino acids. In DNA, the CDR3 is TGCGCCAGCAGCTTGGGGGGAGAGCGAAACACCATATATTTT. This sequence encodes CASSLGGERNTIYF.

The chain carries TRBV2 and TRBJ1-4; D is undetermined. The CDR3 consists of 11 residues. V shed 6 bases and J shed 7 bases, with 6 bases lying between them. CDR1 is SNHLY, CDR2 FYNNEI, per germline. CDR3 nucleotide sequence: TGTGCCAGCAGGAGTCTTGAAAAACTGTTTTTT. This gives the protein CASRSLEKLFF.

The rearrangement joins TRBV4-3 to TRBJ2-7, with D maybe TRBD2 (5 bases). V lost 4 bases, J lost 5 bases, and 12 bases lay in between. The length of the CDR3 is 13 residues. Germline CDR1 and CDR2: LGHNA and YSLEER. As DNA, the CDR3 is TGCGCCAGCAGCCGGATAGAGGGTAACGAGCAGTACTTC. Translating it yields CASSRIEGNEQYF.

The genes are TRBV15 and TRBJ1-1; weak D call: TRBD1 (5 bases). The germline V gene has CDR1 LNHNV and CDR2 YYDKDF (reference sequence). The CDR3 runs 15 residues. V was clipped by 0 bases and J by 3 bases, with 11 bases between them. The CDR3 protein is CATSRDPGRDTEAFF. The CDR3 nucleotides are TGTGCCACCAGCAGAGATCCGGGCAGGGACACTGAAGCTTTCTTT.

The chain uses TRBV5-1 and TRBJ1-2; D perhaps matches TRBD1 (5 bases). The ends were cut back, 0 bases at V and 8 bases at J, with 11 bases in the middle. The length of the CDR3 is 13 residues. Per the germline V gene, CDR1 is SGHRS and CDR2 is YFSETQ. The CDR3 spells CASSLGQSMGYTF. The CDR3 nucleotides read TGCGCCAGCAGCTTGGGACAGTCGATGGGCTACACCTTC. Drawing the rest from reference TRBV5-1 and TRBJ1-2, the complete variable domain is KAGVTQTPRYLIKTRGQQVTLSCSPISGHRSVSWYQQTPGQGLQFLFEYFSETQRNKGNFPGRFSGRQFSNSRSEMNVSTLELGDSALYLCASSLGQSMGYTFGSGTRLTVV.

In DNA, the CDR3 is TGTGCCAGCAGCAAAGTCTCGGCAGGGGGCTATGGCTACACCTTC. This gives the protein CASSKVSAGGYGYTF. The V gene is TRBV21-1, the J gene TRBJ1-2; no check of the table's D call, TRBD1, against the DNA was made. TRBV21-1 is marked as a pseudogene. This CDR3 comprises 15 residues.

The chain recombines TRBV10-3 with TRBJ2-7, with D possibly TRBD1 on 6 matching bases. The V gene's germline CDR1 is ENHRY and CDR2 SYGVKD. The CDR3 length is 16 residues. With 6 bases removed from V and 6 bases from J, the gap between germline ends came to 24 bases. The CDR3 DNA reads as TGTGCCATCAGCCCAAGACTCGCAGGGGCCCCGGTCGAGCAGTACTTC. It encodes CAISPRLAGAPVEQYF.

J is TRBJ1-2 and V is TRBV6-4; a weak D match, TRBD1 (5 bases). V was clipped by 2 bases and J by 4 bases, with 14 bases between them. Germline CDR1 is MRHNA and CDR2 is SNTAGT. The CDR3 covers 15 residues. CDR3 sequence reads: CASSDGDGGSYGYTF. DNA for the CDR3: TGTGCCAGCAGTGACGGTGACGGGGGGAGCTATGGCTACACCTTC.

This chain links TRBV28 with TRBJ1-4, with D uncertain. The CDR3 has 17 amino acids. Deletions cut 6 bases from V and 0 bases from J, with 17 bases between. Germline assignment: CDR1 MDHEN and CDR2 SYDVKM. For the CDR3, the DNA is TGTGCCAGCAGGCCCACTAGGACCTTTGCAACTAATGAAAAACTGTTTTTT. Protein product: CASRPTRTFATNEKLFF.

This rearrangement joins TRBV5-6 to TRBJ1-2; perhaps TRBD1 as D (5 bases). The CDR3 has 13 residues. Germline loops: CDR1 SGHDT, CDR2 YYEEEE. The V gene lost 5 bases and the J gene lost 6 bases, with 14 bases spanning the gap. CDR3 DNA: TGTGCCAGCAGGTGGGGGGAGTTGGATGGCTACACCTTC. This encodes CASRWGELDGYTF.

The genes are TRBV7-2 and TRBJ2-3; no definite D call. Per germline, CDR1 SGHTA and CDR2 FQGNSA. Trimming cost V 1 base and J 4 bases, with 9 bases left between them. This CDR3 contains 14 residues. This CDR3 is CASSLGVSSDTQYF. CDR3 coding DNA: TGTGCCAGCAGCTTAGGCGTTAGCTCAGATACGCAGTATTTT.

This chain uses TRBV6-1 with TRBJ2-2; no reliable D call. Trimming left V 3 bases short and J 3 bases short, with 5 bases between. The CDR3 consists of 13 residues. The germline V gene encodes CDR1 MNHNS and CDR2 SASEGT. In nucleotides, the CDR3 is TGTGCCAGCAGTGACATCTACACCGGGGAGCTGTTTTTT. This codes for CASSDIYTGELFF.

This clone was detected once. The genes are TRBV4-3 and TRBJ1-6; TRBD1 agrees at 7 bases. The V and J ends lost 3 bases and 7 bases, in that order; junction bases with no gene match: 9. Germline CDR1 reads LGHNA; CDR2 reads YSLEER. The length of the CDR3 is 16 residues. CDR3 in amino acids: CASSQSPTGTNSPLHF. The CDR3 DNA is TGCGCCAGCAGCCAGTCCCCGACAGGGACCAATTCACCCCTCCACTTT.

The chain has TRBV11-1 and TRBJ2-5; D may be TRBD2 (5 bases). CDR1 and CDR2 from the germline V gene are SGHAT and FQDESV (reference sequence). The CDR3 is made up of 15 amino acids. Trimming removed 1 base at V and 5 bases at J, with 14 bases between. CDR3 bases: TGTGCCAGCAGCTTAGAACTAGGAAGGCCTGAGACCCAGTACTTC. The encoded protein is CASSLELGRPETQYF.

J is TRBJ1-3 and V is TRBV9, with 7 bases lining up with TRBD1. This CDR3 has 15 residues. With 3 bases clipped from V and 3 bases from J, the junction kept 6 bases outside the gene matches. Germline-derived CDR1 and CDR2 are SGDLS and YYNGEE. The CDR3 DNA sequence: TGTGCCAGCAGCGCCGGACGGGACAGTGGAAACACCATATATTTT. Encoded protein: CASSAGRDSGNTIYF.

The V gene is TRBV6-2 or TRBV6-3, the J gene TRBJ2-3; 9 positions agree with TRBD2. Germline values: CDR1 MNHEY, CDR2 SVGEGT. Trimming at V came to 0 bases and at J to 3 bases, leaving 7 bases not matched to a gene. There are 17 residues in the CDR3. The CDR3 sequence: CASSYSSERGATDTQYF. The CDR3 DNA sequence: TGTGCCAGCAGTTACTCGAGCGAGCGGGGGGCTACAGATACGCAGTATTTT.

The V gene is TRBV5-1, the J gene TRBJ1-2; 12 bases match TRBD1. V was pared by 4 bases and J by 3 bases, with 7 bases of the junction left unmatched. This CDR3 is 16 amino acids long. Per the germline V gene, CDR1 is SGHRS and CDR2 is YFSETQ. CDR3 coding DNA: TGCGCCAGCAGCCCGGGGACAGGGGGCCAGGACTATGGCTACACCTTC. Protein: CASSPGTGGQDYGYTF. Together with reference TRBV5-1 and TRBJ1-2, the CDR3 gives the full variable domain: KAGVTQTPRYLIKTRGQQVTLSCSPISGHRSVSWYQQTPGQGLQFLFEYFSETQRNKGNFPGRFSGRQFSNSRSEMNVSTLELGDSALYLCASSPGTGGQDYGYTFGSGTRLTVV.

The CDR3 here is CASSLQRLDISGNTIYF. The CDR3 DNA reads TGTGCCAGCAGTTTACAACGCCTGGACATCTCTGGAAACACCATATATTTT. The gene calls are TRBV28 and TRBJ1-3; tentative D call: TRBD1 (5 bases). V gave up 2 bases and J gave up 0 bases, with 14 bases separating them. Germline lookup yields CDR1 MDHEN and CDR2 SYDVKM. This CDR3 comprises 17 residues.

The chain couples TRBV19 to TRBJ1-5; 7 nucleotides match TRBD1. The ends lost 6 bases at V and 2 bases at J; junction bases unmatched: 7. This CDR3 is 15 amino acids long. Germline loops: CDR1 LNHDA, CDR2 SQIVND (reference sequence). CDR3 in DNA: TGTGCCAGTAGAAAAGGGGGCGCCGGCAATCAGCCCCAGCATTTT. Translation: CASRKGGAGNQPQHF.

This clone appeared once. V usage is TRBV7-3 and J usage is TRBJ2-1, with 11 bases identical to TRBD2. The CDR3 is made up of 20 amino acids. CDR1 SGHTA and CDR2 FQGTGA come from the germline V gene. Trimming cost V 2 bases and J 0 bases; bases outside gene matches: 12. The DNA for the CDR3 is TGTGCCAGCAGCTTAGTAGCTAGCGGGAGGCTTCCCCGCTCCTACAATGAGCAGTTCTTC. Protein product: CASSLVASGRLPRSYNEQFF.

In this sample, this clone turned up many times. At the DNA level, this CDR3 is encoded by other sequences in the same sample as well. The genes are TRBV5-4 and TRBJ1-3; 9 bases agree with TRBD1. V trimming: 4 bases; J trimming: 0 bases; junction bases outside the gene matches: 5. The germline CDR1 and CDR2 sequences are SGHNT and YYREEE (reference sequence). This CDR3 has 16 amino acids. CDR3: CASSPGTGISGNTIYF. The DNA of the CDR3 is TGTGCCAGCAGCCCGGGGACAGGGATCTCTGGAAACACCATATATTTT.